The clone carrying this T cell receptor (beta chain) has just one count. The antigen remains undetermined. This sample stems from a study of T cell repertoires in cytomegalovirus infection. The wider study: HLA-B-restricted CMV epitopes that are well studied, plus recently identified HLA-C-restricted ones, were used by the study. Public signatures in TCR beta pointed to CMV infection and matching HLA type. Overall study results and limits: Summed public TCR beta family frequency identified CMV carriers bearing the relevant HLA. The ex vivo response was dominated by HLA-C-restricted CMV-specific TCR beta clonotypes.

TCRdb processed the reads anew with MiXCR; each CDR3 protein has one entry. The profile covers approximately 910,000 distinct CDR3 sequences, with under 40% appearing a single time and roughly an eighth taken by the ten largest. Germline assignment: CDR1 MNHNS and CDR2 SASEGT. There are 15 residues in the CDR3. V was shortened by 2 bases and J by 2 bases, with 13 bases between the two germline ends. The sequences come from cultured CD8+ T cells from PBMCs, collected from culture after CMV antigen stimulation. The chain recombines TRBV6-1 with TRBJ2-7; D perhaps matches TRBD2 (5 bases). This sequence was found in a human donor in good health (CMV status not recorded). Some clones in this sample may be carry-over from other donors' samples. This CDR3 reads CASSEYGVPTYEQYF. DNA of the CDR3: TGTGCCAGCAGTGAATACGGGGTCCCTACCTACGAGCAGTACTTC.